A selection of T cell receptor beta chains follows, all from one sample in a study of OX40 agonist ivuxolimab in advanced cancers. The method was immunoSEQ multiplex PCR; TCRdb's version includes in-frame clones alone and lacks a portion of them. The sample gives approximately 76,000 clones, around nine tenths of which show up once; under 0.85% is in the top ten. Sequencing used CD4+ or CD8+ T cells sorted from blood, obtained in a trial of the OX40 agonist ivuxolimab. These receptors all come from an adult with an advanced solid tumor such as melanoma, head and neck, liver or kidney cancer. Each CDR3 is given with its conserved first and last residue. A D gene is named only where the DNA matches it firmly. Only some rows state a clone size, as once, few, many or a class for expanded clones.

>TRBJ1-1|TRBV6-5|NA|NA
CASKQGYTEAFF
TGTGCCAGCAAGCAGGGCTACACTGAAGCTTTCTTT
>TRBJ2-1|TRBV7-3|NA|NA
CASSPGSISNEQFF
TGTGCCAGCAGCCCGGGGTCTATCTCCAATGAGCAGTTCTTC
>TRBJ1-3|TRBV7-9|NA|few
CASSLGHPRAYF
TGTGCCAGCAGCTTAGGGCACCCTCGGGCATATTTT
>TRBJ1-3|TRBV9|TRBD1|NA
CASSGRQGGNTIYF
TGTGCCAGCAGCGGGAGACAGGGTGGAAACACCATATATTTT
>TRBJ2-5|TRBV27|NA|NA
CASSLWGAGETQYF
TGTGCCAGCAGTTTATGGGGGGCCGGTGAGACCCAGTACTTC
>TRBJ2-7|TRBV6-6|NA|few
CASSYRYEQYF
TGTGCCAGCAGTTACAGATACGAGCAGTACTTC
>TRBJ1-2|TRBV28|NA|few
CASSPGAKRYGYTF
TGTGCCTCCAGCCCCGGGGCCAAGCGCTATGGCTACACCTTC
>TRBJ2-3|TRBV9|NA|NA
CASSVHRVHTDTQYF
TGTGCCAGCAGCGTCCACAGGGTCCACACAGATACGCAGTATTTT
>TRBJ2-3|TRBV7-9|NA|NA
CASSVGVADTQYF
TGTGCCAGCAGCGTCGGGGTCGCAGATACGCAGTATTTT
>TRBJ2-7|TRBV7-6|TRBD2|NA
CASSPGLAGASEQYF
TGTGCCAGCAGCCCGGGACTAGCGGGAGCGAGCGAGCAGTACTTC
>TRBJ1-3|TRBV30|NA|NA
CAWSGQISGNTIYF
TGTGCCTGGAGTGGGCAAATCTCTGGAAACACCATATATTTT
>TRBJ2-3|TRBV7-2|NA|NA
CASSYSGTDTQYF
TGTGCCAGCAGCTATAGCGGTACAGATACGCAGTATTTT
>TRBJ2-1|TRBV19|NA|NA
CASTSLAYNEQFF
TGTGCCAGTACCTCGTTGGCCTACAATGAGCAGTTCTTC
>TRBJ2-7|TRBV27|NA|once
CASRSPVYEQYF
TGTGCCAGCAGGTCCCCGGTATACGAGCAGTACTTC
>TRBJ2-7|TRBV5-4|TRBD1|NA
CASSSGQGAREQYF
TGTGCCAGCAGCTCAGGACAGGGGGCAAGGGAGCAGTACTTC
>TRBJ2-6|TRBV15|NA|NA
CATSRRASGANVLTF
TGTGCCACCAGCCGTCGTGCCTCTGGGGCCAACGTCCTGACTTTC
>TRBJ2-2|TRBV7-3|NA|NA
CASSPSHTGELFF
TGTGCCAGCAGCCCATCACACACCGGGGAGCTGTTTTTT
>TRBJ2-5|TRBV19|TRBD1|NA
CASKDRVGETQYF
TGTGCCAGTAAGGACAGGGTAGGAGAGACCCAGTACTTC
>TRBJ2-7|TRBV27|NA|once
CASSLYPGRYEQYF
TGTGCCAGCAGTTTATACCCGGGACGGTACGAGCAGTACTTC
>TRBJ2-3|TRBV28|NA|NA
CASTLNMGGTDTQYF
TGTGCCAGCACACTAAATATGGGGGGAACAGATACGCAGTATTTT
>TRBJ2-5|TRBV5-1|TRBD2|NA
CASSPGGGQETQYF
TGCGCCAGCAGCCCCGGGGGGGGCCAAGAGACCCAGTACTTC
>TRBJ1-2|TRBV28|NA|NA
CASRDTLGYGYTF
TGTGCCAGCAGGGACACCCTTGGGTATGGCTACACCTTC
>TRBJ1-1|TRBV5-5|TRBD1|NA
CASSLQGAAEAFF
TGTGCCAGCAGCTTACAGGGGGCGGCAGAAGCTTTCTTT
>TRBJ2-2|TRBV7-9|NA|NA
CASSLLATNTGELFF
TGTGCCAGCAGCTTACTAGCGACGAACACCGGGGAGCTGTTTTTT
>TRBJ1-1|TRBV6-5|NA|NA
CASKVGLNTEAFF
TGTGCCAGCAAGGTGGGCTTGAACACTGAAGCTTTCTTT
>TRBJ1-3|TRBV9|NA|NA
CASSVGLSSGNTIYF
TGTGCCAGCAGCGTAGGGTTGAGCTCTGGAAACACCATATATTTT
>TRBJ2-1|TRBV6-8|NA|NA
CASRTRGFF
TGTGCCAGCAGGACTAGGGGGTTCTTC
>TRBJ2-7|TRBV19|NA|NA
CASSNTRGEQYF
TGTGCCAGTAGTAACACCAGGGGCGAGCAGTACTTC
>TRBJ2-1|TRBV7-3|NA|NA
CASSLGSGESDEQFF
TGTGCCAGCAGCTTAGGTAGCGGAGAATCGGATGAGCAGTTCTTC
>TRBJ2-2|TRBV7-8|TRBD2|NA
CASSSNLAGTYTGELFF
TGTGCCAGCAGCTCCAATTTAGCGGGTACTTACACCGGGGAGCTGTTTTTT
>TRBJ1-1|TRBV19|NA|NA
CASTTLSPITEAFF
TGTGCCAGTACCACCCTCTCACCCATCACTGAAGCTTTCTTT
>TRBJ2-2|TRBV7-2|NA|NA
CASSRQEGTPKLFF
TGTGCCAGCAGCCGACAGGAGGGGACACCGAAGCTGTTTTTT
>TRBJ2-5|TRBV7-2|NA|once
CASSLGQQETQYF
TGTGCCAGCAGCTTAGGGCAACAGGAGACCCAGTACTTC
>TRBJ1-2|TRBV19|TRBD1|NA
CASSITGALANYGYTF
TGTGCCAGTAGTATTACAGGGGCGCTGGCTAACTATGGCTACACCTTC
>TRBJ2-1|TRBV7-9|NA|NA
CASSLPGTTDNEQFF
TGTGCCAGCAGCCTACCCGGGACCACCGATAATGAGCAGTTCTTC
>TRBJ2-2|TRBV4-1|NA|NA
CASSPTPASANTGELFF
TGCGCCAGCAGCCCGACCCCAGCGAGCGCGAACACCGGGGAGCTGTTTTTT
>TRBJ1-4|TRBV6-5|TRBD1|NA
CASRDRGRDEKLFF
TGTGCCAGCAGAGACAGGGGTAGAGATGAAAAACTGTTTTTT
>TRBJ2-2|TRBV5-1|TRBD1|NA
CASSLQGADTGELFF
TGCGCCAGCAGCTTACAGGGGGCGGACACCGGGGAGCTGTTTTTT
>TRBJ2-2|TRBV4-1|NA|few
CASSQDHRAGELFF
TGCGCCAGCAGCCAAGATCACAGGGCCGGGGAGCTGTTTTTT
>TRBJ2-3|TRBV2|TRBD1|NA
CASSRQGKSTDTQYF
TGTGCCAGCAGTCGACAGGGGAAGAGCACAGATACGCAGTATTTT
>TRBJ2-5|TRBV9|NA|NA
CASSGSVGARETQYF
TGTGCCAGCAGCGGATCCGTGGGGGCGCGGGAGACCCAGTACTTC
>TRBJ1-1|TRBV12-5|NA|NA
CASGLSLSGANTEAFF
TGTGCTAGTGGTTTGAGTCTTTCGGGCGCGAACACTGAAGCTTTCTTT
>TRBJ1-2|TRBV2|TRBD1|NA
CASSLHGQGVGYTF
TGTGCCAGCAGCCTCCATGGACAGGGGGTTGGCTACACCTTC
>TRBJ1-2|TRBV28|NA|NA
CASRRQADGYTF
TGTGCCAGCAGGCGACAGGCTGATGGCTACACCTTC
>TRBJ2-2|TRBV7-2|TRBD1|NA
CASSLQGAGGELFF
TGTGCCAGCAGTTTACAGGGGGCGGGTGGGGAGCTGTTTTTT
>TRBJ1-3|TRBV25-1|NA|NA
CASSPQGGNTIYF
TGTGCCAGCAGTCCACAAGGGGGAAACACCATATATTTT
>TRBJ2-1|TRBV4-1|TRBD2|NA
CASSAVGTSVYNEQFF
TGCGCCAGCAGCGCAGTCGGGACTAGTGTATACAATGAGCAGTTCTTC
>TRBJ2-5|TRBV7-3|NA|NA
CASSSGAGGTQYF
TGTGCCAGCAGCTCCGGGGCCGGAGGGACCCAGTACTTC
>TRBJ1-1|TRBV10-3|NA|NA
CAIANRELNTEAFF
TGTGCCATCGCGAACAGGGAGCTGAACACTGAAGCTTTCTTT
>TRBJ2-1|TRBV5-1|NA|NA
CASRRALSSYNEQFF
TGCGCCAGCAGACGGGCCCTCTCCTCCTACAATGAGCAGTTCTTC
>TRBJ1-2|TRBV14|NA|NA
CASSRGASAYGYTF
TGTGCCAGCAGCCGGGGGGCGTCTGCCTATGGCTACACCTTC